The 10 T cell receptor beta chains below come from one sample, sequenced in a study of siplizumab effects on memory and regulatory T cells. Profiled with immunoSEQ multiplex PCR; TCRdb holds only in-frame clones, not every one. Here the sample spans about 100,000 clones, more than 85% being singletons. Sequenced sample: CD4+ T cells sorted from blood. Receptors originate from a human donor in good health.

This clone appeared a single time. The chain combines TRBV6-6 with TRBJ1-2, with a possible D match to TRBD1 (5 bases). CDR1 is MNHNY, CDR2 SVGAGI, per germline (reference sequence). The CDR3 runs 16 residues. V was trimmed by 2 bases and J by 2 bases, leaving 15 bases between them. The chain's CDR3 is CASSYVRATINYGYTF. In nucleotides, the CDR3 is TGTGCCAGCAGTTACGTCAGGGCAACTATCAACTATGGCTACACCTTC.

This clone was recorded only once. The chain combines TRBV27 with TRBJ2-7, with unresolved D. Trimming stripped 7 bases from V and 4 bases from J, with 8 bases between. Germline lookup yields CDR1 MNHEY and CDR2 SMNVEV (reference sequence). The CDR3 is 11 residues long. CDR3 residues: CASTDRYEQYF. DNA of the CDR3: TGTGCCAGCACCGACCGGTACGAGCAGTACTTC.

The J gene is TRBJ1-5, the V gene TRBV6-1; TRBD1 might be the D (6 bases). From germline, CDR1 is MNHNS and CDR2 SASEGT. The CDR3 covers 14 residues. V shed 5 bases and J shed 6 bases, with 14 bases lying between them. The CDR3 spells CASSRTGMGQPQHF. CDR3 in DNA: TGTGCCAGCAGTAGAACAGGGATGGGTCAGCCCCAGCATTTT.

This chain joins TRBV5-1 and TRBJ2-3; D may be TRBD1 (7 bases). The CDR3 is 15 residues long. Per the germline V gene, CDR1 is SGHRS and CDR2 is YFSETQ. V gave up 3 bases and J gave up 0 bases, with 11 bases separating them. Written as DNA, the CDR3 is TGCGCCAGCAGCTGGAGGGGACAGAGCACAGATACGCAGTATTTT. Translating it yields CASSWRGQSTDTQYF.

This sequence joins TRBV15 and TRBJ2-1, with D maybe TRBD2 (5 bases). CDR1 and CDR2 from the germline V gene are LNHNV and YYDKDF (reference sequence). Trimming stripped 6 bases from V and 0 bases from J, with 18 bases between. The CDR3 extends over 17 amino acids. The CDR3 bases are TGTGCCACCAGTATCCCCGGGGAGACCAACTCCTACAATGAGCAGTTCTTC. Protein: CATSIPGETNSYNEQFF.

This chain joins TRBV11-3 and TRBJ2-3; tentative D call: TRBD2 (6 bases). The germline V gene has CDR1 SGHNT and CDR2 YENEEA. The length of the CDR3 is 14 residues. Trimming cost V 5 bases and J 0 bases, with 9 bases left between them. The CDR3 here is CASSQGGSTDTQYF. The CDR3 nucleotides read TGTGCCAGCAGCCAGGGAGGTAGCACAGATACGCAGTATTTT.

The rearrangement links TRBV18 to TRBJ2-3; 9 nucleotides align to TRBD1. CDR1 is KGHSH, CDR2 LQKENI, per germline. This CDR3 is built from 16 residues. V was clipped by 6 bases and J by 1 base; unmatched bases: 8. The CDR3 DNA reads as TGTGCCAGCTCCACCCTTAGGACAGGGGGCACAGATACGCAGTATTTT. It encodes CASSTLRTGGTDTQYF.

The chain joins TRBV10-1 to TRBJ2-2; TRBD1 might be the D (5 bases). Germline CDR1 reads WNHNN; CDR2 reads SYGVQD (reference sequence). V was cut by 5 bases and J by 3 bases, with 13 bases left in between. This CDR3 has 15 residues. The CDR3 nucleotides read TGCGCCAGCAGTAAGGCCGTAGGGGACACCGGGGAGCTGTTTTTT. Translation gives CASSKAVGDTGELFF.

V usage is TRBV4-1 and J usage is TRBJ2-3; TRBD1 might be the D (5 bases). CDR3 size: 15 residues. V lost 2 bases, J lost 1 base, and 10 bases lay in between. In germline, CDR1 is MGHRA, CDR2 YSYEKL. The CDR3 sequence is CASSQLGVGTDTQYF. CDR3 DNA: TGCGCCAGCAGCCAACTAGGGGTCGGCACAGATACGCAGTATTTT.

The genes are TRBV6-1 and TRBJ2-5; 9 nucleotides line up with TRBD1. CDR3 length: 16 amino acids. Trimming at V came to 4 bases and at J to 5 bases, leaving 11 bases not matched to a gene. CDR1 is MNHNS and CDR2 is SASEGT in the germline V gene. CDR3 protein: CASSGGGQGFWETQYF. CDR3 DNA: TGTGCCAGCAGTGGGGGAGGACAGGGGTTCTGGGAGACCCAGTACTTC.